Following are 25 T cell receptor beta chains from one sample sequenced in a study of cytomegalovirus exposure and HLA in healthy donors. Primers for the PCR totalled 60 Vbeta and 13 Jbeta. Only in-frame clones appear in the TCRdb table, and some are missing; sequencing was by immunoSEQ multiplex PCR. The sample includes 55,000 to 75,000 clones, around 69% of them seen just once. Sequenced sample: PBMCs. These receptors were obtained from a human donor in good health.

This clone was seen only once. The genes are TRBV6-5 and TRBJ1-1; D remains unclear. The V end was cut by 6 bases, the J end by 5 bases, with 10 bases between. Per germline, CDR1 MNHEY and CDR2 SVGAGI. This CDR3 contains 12 residues. This CDR3 is CASSTPTTEAFF. DNA for the CDR3: TGTGCCAGCAGCACCCCGACAACTGAAGCTTTCTTT.

The genes are TRBV25-1 and TRBJ1-2, with 7 positions matching TRBD1. The trim removed 6 bases at V and 8 bases at J, leaving 15 bases unmatched. The CDR3 length is 15 residues. CDR1 MGHDK and CDR2 SYGVNS come from the germline V gene. The CDR3 DNA reads TGTGCCAGCAGCCCGGGAAGTCAGGGGGATATAGGCTACACCTTC. Its translation is CASSPGSQGDIGYTF.

This clone has only a few counts. The rearrangement joins TRBV27 to TRBJ2-1; 8 positions match TRBD2. Trimming cost V 3 bases and J 0 bases; bases outside gene matches: 1. The CDR3 consists of 15 residues. Germline-derived CDR1 and CDR2 are MNHEY and SMNVEV (reference sequence). The chain's CDR3 is CASSFGRVSYNEQFF. The CDR3, as DNA: TGTGCCAGCAGTTTCGGGAGGGTCTCCTACAATGAGCAGTTCTTC.

The gene calls are TRBV29-1 and TRBJ1-2, with a tentative D call TRBD1 (6 bases). This CDR3 spans 14 amino acids. The V gene's germline CDR1 is SQVTM and CDR2 ANQGSEA. V was trimmed by 3 bases and J by 2 bases, leaving 13 bases between them. Here the CDR3 reads CSVEVRQGNYGYTF. CDR3 coding DNA: TGCAGCGTTGAGGTACGGCAGGGGAACTATGGCTACACCTTC.

This rearrangement joins TRBV30 to TRBJ2-7, with 7 nucleotides matching TRBD2. CDR1 is GTSNPN and CDR2 is SVGIG in the germline V gene (reference sequence). Trimming took 5 bases from V and 13 from J; bases not matched to a gene: 11. This CDR3 is 11 amino acids long. CDR3 nucleotide sequence: TGTGCCTGGGGGAATGGCGGGAGCATTTACTTC. This gives the protein CAWGNGGSIYF.

The table lists this clone with a few counts. The rearrangement links TRBV30 to TRBJ2-7, with 9 bases matching TRBD1. The V gene's germline CDR1 is GTSNPN and CDR2 SVGIG (reference sequence). This CDR3 has 13 amino acids. Germline trimming cut 4 bases from V and 3 bases from J; bases unmatched to any gene: 4. For the CDR3, the DNA is TGTGCCTGGAAGAGGGACAGGGTCTACGAGCAGTACTTC. This encodes CAWKRDRVYEQYF.

This rearrangement joins TRBV5-1 to TRBJ2-7, with 9 bases aligning to TRBD2. V lost 3 bases, J lost 7 bases, and 14 bases stayed unmatched. The CDR3 extends over 16 amino acids. In germline, CDR1 is SGHRS, CDR2 YFSETQ. The chain's CDR3 is CASSSRSSGASGEQYF. CDR3 nucleotides: TGCGCCAGCAGCTCCCGATCTAGCGGGGCGTCGGGGGAGCAGTACTTC.

The chain carries TRBV18 and TRBJ2-1; D call uncertain. The V and J ends lost 6 bases and 8 bases respectively, with 23 bases between them. Germline CDR1 reads KGHSH; CDR2 reads LQKENI. This CDR3 region has 16 residues. The CDR3 bases are TGTGCCAGCTCCCCGTCCAAGGAGCCCATGACCCATGAGCAGTTCTTC. Its protein is CASSPSKEPMTHEQFF. Based on the CDR3 plus reference TRBV18 and TRBJ2-1, the full variable domain is NAGVMQNPRHLVRRRGQEARLRCSPMKGHSHVYWYRQLPEEGLKFMVYLQKENIIDESGMPKERFSAEFPKEGPSILRIQQVVRGDSAAYFCASSPSKEPMTHEQFFGPGTRLTVL.

This clone was recorded once. V gene TRBV5-4 combines with J gene TRBJ1-2; D is perhaps TRBD1 (5 bases). V was pared by 5 bases and J by 5 bases, with 19 bases between. Per germline, CDR1 SGHNT and CDR2 YYREEE (reference sequence). This CDR3 is built from 15 residues. The DNA for the CDR3 is TGTGCCAGCAGTTTTAATGGGGCAGGAGTTTATGGCTACACCTTC. Protein: CASSFNGAGVYGYTF.

This clone was seen more than once but under ten times. The rearrangement joins TRBV28 to TRBJ1-5; tentatively, D is TRBD1 (6 bases). Germline V gene lookup returns CDR1 MDHEN and CDR2 SYDVKM. V was clipped by 1 base and J by 11 bases, with 21 bases between them. CDR3 length equals 16 residues. The CDR3 DNA reads TGTGCCAGCAGTTTATTCGGGGGGGCCCCGAGATTGTCCCAGCATTTT. Encoded protein: CASSLFGGAPRLSQHF.

The V call is TRBV2, the J call TRBJ2-7; 8 positions agree with TRBD1. V lost 7 bases to trimming and J lost 6 bases; unmatched junction nucleotides: 14. Germline lookup yields CDR1 SNHLY and CDR2 FYNNEI. The CDR3 has 15 amino acids. The CDR3 sequence: CASKYYRQGAGEQYF. CDR3 DNA: TGTGCCAGCAAATATTACAGGCAGGGGGCGGGCGAGCAGTACTTC.

This sequence joins TRBV2 and TRBJ1-5, with D uncertain. CDR3 length equals 14 residues. Trimming cost V 2 bases and J 0 bases, with 5 bases left between them. The V gene's germline CDR1 is SNHLY and CDR2 FYNNEI. In nucleotides, the CDR3 is TGTGCCAGCAGTGAAACTAATAGCAATCAGCCCCAGCATTTT. Translating gives CASSETNSNQPQHF.

V is TRBV30 and J is TRBJ1-3; no clear D gene. This CDR3 has 12 amino acids. The germline V gene encodes CDR1 GTSNPN and CDR2 SVGIG (reference sequence). V gave up 8 bases and J gave up 6 bases, with 14 bases separating them. CDR3 sequence: CAGRGDLNTIYF. CDR3 sequence (DNA): TGTGCCGGGCGGGGAGACTTAAACACCATATATTTT.

The CDR3 reads CASSSGTEAFF. As DNA, the CDR3 is TGTGCCAGCAGTTCAGGCACTGAAGCTTTCTTT. The V gene is TRBV6-5, the J gene TRBJ1-1; D is ambiguous. The CDR3 totals 11 residues. The germline V and J ends were trimmed by 4 bases and 4 bases, with 4 bases remaining between them. Germline lookup yields CDR1 MNHEY and CDR2 SVGAGI.

The V gene is TRBV5-5, the J gene TRBJ1-2; perhaps TRBD1 as D (5 bases). The germline V gene encodes CDR1 SGHKS and CDR2 YYEKEE (reference sequence). V lost 3 bases and J 2 bases, leaving 11 bases between the germline ends. The CDR3 runs to 14 residues. The CDR3 loop is CASSWGTANYGYTF. CDR3 bases: TGTGCCAGCAGCTGGGGGACTGCAAACTATGGCTACACCTTC.

CDR3 bases: TGTGCAAGCGGGTCACACGCCGGGGAGCAGTACTTC. Protein sequence: CASGSHAGEQYF. The chain joins TRBV2 to TRBJ2-7, with TRBD2 as a possible D gene (6 bases). Germline lookup yields CDR1 SNHLY and CDR2 FYNNEI. The CDR3 length is 12 residues.

J is TRBJ1-1 and V is TRBV2; weak D call: TRBD1 (6 bases). Germline CDR1 SNHLY, CDR2 FYNNEI. The CDR3 runs 14 residues. Trimming removed 8 bases at V and 0 bases at J, with 13 bases between. CDR3 sequence reads: CASSRDMMNTEAFF. The CDR3 bases are TGTGCCAGCTCCAGGGACATGATGAACACTGAAGCTTTCTTT.

The chain recombines TRBV18 with TRBJ1-1; tentative D call: TRBD1 (6 bases). The CDR3 extends over 14 amino acids. Germline loops: CDR1 KGHSH, CDR2 LQKENI. With 4 bases removed from V and 6 bases from J, the gap between germline ends came to 15 bases. For the CDR3, the DNA is TGTGCCAGCTCACTTCTCAGGGGTGTCGCTGAAGCTTTCTTT. Translation: CASSLLRGVAEAFF.

This chain links TRBV6-5 with TRBJ2-5; tentative D call: TRBD1 (5 bases). The ends were cut back, 2 bases at V and 4 bases at J, with 5 bases in the middle. The CDR3 has 12 amino acids. The germline V gene has CDR1 MNHEY and CDR2 SVGAGI. The CDR3 region is CASSYQGETQYF. Here the CDR3 DNA reads TGTGCCAGCAGTTACCAGGGAGAGACCCAGTACTTC.

This rearrangement joins TRBV5-1 to TRBJ2-2; D not certain. Germline-derived CDR1 and CDR2 are SGHRS and YFSETQ. CDR3 size: 14 residues. With 7 bases removed from V and 6 bases from J, the gap between germline ends came to 16 bases. CDR3 protein: CASSNQNAAGELFF. CDR3 in DNA: TGCGCCAGCTCCAACCAGAACGCTGCCGGGGAGCTGTTTTTT.

The chain employs TRBV27 and TRBJ2-7, with TRBD2 matching 14 bases. The V and J ends lost 4 bases and 4 bases, in that order; junction bases with no gene match: 3. In germline, CDR1 is MNHEY, CDR2 SMNVEV (reference sequence). CDR3 size: 15 residues. The CDR3 sequence is CASSSGLAGVYEQYF. For the CDR3, the DNA is TGTGCCAGCAGTTCGGGACTAGCGGGAGTATACGAGCAGTACTTC.

The rearrangement links TRBV5-4 to TRBJ2-2; 11 nucleotides match TRBD2. With V trimmed by 0 bases and J by 7 bases, 5 bases remained unmatched. From germline, CDR1 is SGHNT and CDR2 YYREEE (reference sequence). This CDR3 is 16 amino acids long. This CDR3 is CASSLELAGAGGELFF. CDR3 in DNA: TGTGCCAGCAGCTTGGAACTAGCGGGAGCGGGCGGGGAGCTGTTTTTT.

This chain uses TRBV4-1 with TRBJ2-5; D gene unclear. Per the germline V gene, CDR1 is MGHRA and CDR2 is YSYEKL. The CDR3 length is 14 residues. V shed 3 bases and J shed 3 bases, with 11 bases lying between them. The CDR3: CASSHLGAKETQYF. In DNA form, the CDR3 reads TGCGCCAGCAGCCACTTAGGAGCCAAAGAGACCCAGTACTTC.

The chain is built from TRBV5-1 and TRBJ2-3; possibly TRBD2 for D (5 bases). The CDR3 extends over 15 amino acids. Germline-derived CDR1 and CDR2 are SGHRS and YFSETQ. V lost 0 bases, J lost 0 bases, and 8 bases lay in between. CDR3: CASSLEGGSTDTQYF. CDR3 sequence (DNA): TGCGCCAGCAGCTTGGAGGGCGGGAGCACAGATACGCAGTATTTT.

The V and J genes are TRBV6-5 and TRBJ2-7; the D is unclear. The length of the CDR3 is 12 residues. CDR1 is MNHEY and CDR2 is SVGAGI in the germline V gene. V was trimmed by 6 bases and J by 4 bases, leaving 10 bases between them. The chain's CDR3 is CASSPNGYEQYF. CDR3 in DNA: TGTGCCAGCAGCCCAAACGGTTACGAGCAGTACTTC.